One and the same sample provided the 31 T cell receptor beta chains below, sequenced in a study of cytomegalovirus exposure and HLA in healthy donors. PCR used 60 Vbeta primers and 13 Jbeta primers. Assay: immunoSEQ multiplex PCR; the TCRdb copy retains only in-frame clones and omits some. This sample has about 110,000 clones; roughly 70% occur once, and the top ten carry roughly 0.92%. What was sequenced was PBMCs. Receptors originate from a woman aged 25 to 39 in good health and CMV-seronegative.

V gene TRBV4-3 combines with J gene TRBJ2-1; D is unclear. The germline CDR1 and CDR2 sequences are LGHNA and YSLEER. CDR3 length equals 13 residues. Trimming took off 4 bases at V and 4 bases at J, with 8 bases between the two ends. This CDR3 is CASSLDPYNEQFF. The CDR3 nucleotides are TGCGCCAGCAGCCTAGACCCGTACAATGAGCAGTTCTTC.

V and J are TRBV10-3 and TRBJ1-2; D not certain. The CDR3 length is 15 residues. The germline gives CDR1 ENHRY, CDR2 SYGVKD. V was shortened by 2 bases and J by 4 bases, with 14 bases between the two germline ends. As DNA, the CDR3 is TGTGCCATCAGTGAGCTGGGCGACGCAGGCTATGGCTACACCTTC. This translates into CAISELGDAGYGYTF.

CDR3 sequence reads: CSVGRGQPNEKLFF. In DNA, the CDR3 is TGCAGCGTTGGCCGGGGACAGCCAAATGAAAAACTGTTTTTT. This sequence joins TRBV29-1 and TRBJ1-4, with 7 nucleotides matching TRBD1. Germline CDR1 SQVTM, CDR2 ANQGSEA. This CDR3 spans 14 amino acids. Losses at the gene ends were 4 bases for V and 5 bases for J; bases not matched to a gene: 7.

V is TRBV5-8 and J is TRBJ1-1; TRBD1 matches at 9 bases. V was pared by 3 bases and J by 1 base, with 1 base of the junction left unmatched. Germline V lookup: CDR1 SGHTS, CDR2 YDEGEE. This CDR3 comprises 14 residues. The CDR3 here is CASSSGQGNTEAFF. The DNA of the CDR3 is TGTGCCAGCAGCTCGGGACAGGGGAACACTGAAGCTTTCTTT.

Here the CDR3 reads CASSLLTGVLEQYF. The CDR3 bases are TGTGCCAGCAGCTTGTTGACAGGGGTGCTAGAGCAGTACTTC. The V and J genes are TRBV7-2 and TRBJ2-7; TRBD1 matches at 8 bases. The CDR3 consists of 14 residues. Germline CDR1 SGHTA, CDR2 FQGNSA. The V segment lost 3 bases and the J segment 7 bases; nucleotides outside the gene matches: 8.

The chain joins TRBV27 to TRBJ1-5, with a tentative D call TRBD1 (5 bases). V shed 3 bases and J shed 1 base, with 19 bases lying between them. There are 18 residues in the CDR3. Germline assignment: CDR1 MNHEY and CDR2 SMNVEV (reference sequence). CDR3 sequence: CASSFRDLNVRSNQPQHF. The CDR3 nucleotides are TGTGCCAGCAGTTTCAGGGACTTAAACGTAAGGAGCAATCAGCCCCAGCATTTT.

This clone was recorded only once. This chain uses TRBV15 with TRBJ2-1, with a possible D match to TRBD1 (6 bases). With 5 bases removed from V and 8 bases from J, the gap between germline ends came to 22 bases. CDR3 size: 16 residues. CDR1 is LNHNV, CDR2 YYDKDF, per germline (reference sequence). The chain's CDR3 is CATSYRVWGARDEQFF. CDR3 bases: TGTGCCACCAGCTACAGGGTGTGGGGAGCCCGGGATGAGCAGTTCTTC.

This sequence joins TRBV5-1 and TRBJ1-1; D gene unclear. This CDR3 region has 12 residues. Trimming stripped 8 bases from V and 3 bases from J, with 11 bases between. Germline V gene data show CDR1 as SGHRS and CDR2 as YFSETQ. CDR3 sequence: CASIHQYTEAFF. In DNA, the CDR3 is TGCGCCAGTATCCATCAGTACACTGAAGCTTTCTTT.

The gene calls are TRBV6-6 and TRBJ2-1, with 11 nucleotides matching TRBD1. The germline gives CDR1 MNHNY, CDR2 SVGAGI (reference sequence). The length of the CDR3 is 16 residues. The V segment lost 5 bases and the J segment 4 bases; nucleotides outside the gene matches: 7. The DNA for the CDR3 is TGTGCCAGCAGTCGCACCCGGGACAGGGGGTACAATGAGCAGTTCTTC. Encoded protein: CASSRTRDRGYNEQFF.

This clone has just a few counts. V usage is TRBV6-6 and J usage is TRBJ2-7; 10 bases match TRBD2. CDR3 length: 16 residues. CDR1 is MNHNY and CDR2 is SVGAGI in the germline V gene (reference sequence). Trimming cost V 6 bases and J 6 bases; bases outside gene matches: 14. CDR3 sequence reads: CASSPGVSGRAGEQYF. CDR3 bases: TGTGCCAGCAGCCCCGGGGTCAGCGGGAGGGCCGGCGAGCAGTACTTC.

This clone was detected a few times. CDR3 sequence: CAMGSTQNTEAFF. CDR3 nucleotide sequence: TGTGCCATGGGCAGTACACAGAACACTGAAGCTTTCTTT. This chain links TRBV10-3 with TRBJ1-1; no definite D call. This CDR3 comprises 13 residues. Trimming cost V 9 bases and J 1 base, with 12 bases left between them. Germline V gene lookup returns CDR1 ENHRY and CDR2 SYGVKD.

The rearrangement links TRBV9 to TRBJ1-6, with 8 bases that match TRBD1. The germline CDR1 and CDR2 sequences are SGDLS and YYNGEE. The V gene end was trimmed by 3 bases and the J gene end by 12 bases; junction bases not matched to a gene: 11. This CDR3 region has 15 residues. CDR3 in DNA: TGTGCCAGCAGCGGGGACGACAGGGGAATCCGACCCCTCCACTTT. Translated, it gives CASSGDDRGIRPLHF.

The genes are TRBV2 and TRBJ1-1; D is unclear. The CDR3 spans 14 residues. Germline V gives CDR1 SNHLY, CDR2 FYNNEI. V lost 2 bases to trimming and J lost 2 bases, with 9 bases between them. CDR3 bases: TGTGCCAGCAGTGAATTTCACTTCAACACTGAAGCTTTCTTT. Translated, it gives CASSEFHFNTEAFF.

The genes are TRBV5-1 and TRBJ2-5, with 12 bases identical to TRBD2. The CDR3 consists of 18 residues. The germline gives CDR1 SGHRS, CDR2 YFSETQ. The J segment lost 5 bases and the V segment lost 0 bases, leaving 11 bases of the junction unmatched. DNA for the CDR3: TGCGCCAGCAGCTTGGCAGTGGCTAGCGGGGGGGCCAGTGAGACCCAGTACTTC. Translating it yields CASSLAVASGGASETQYF.

The chain carries TRBV9 and TRBJ2-2; unclear D gene. The V gene's germline CDR1 is SGDLS and CDR2 YYNGEE. The CDR3 sequence is 13 residues long. Trimming stripped 0 bases from V and 7 bases from J, with 7 bases between. CDR3 bases: TGTGCCAGCAGCGTAGACACAGTCGGGGAGCTGTTTTTT. Translation gives CASSVDTVGELFF. Together with reference TRBV9 and TRBJ2-2, the CDR3 gives the full variable domain: DSGVTQTPKHLITATGQRVTLRCSPRSGDLSVYWYQQSLDQGLQFLIQYYNGEERAKGNILERFSAQQFPDLHSELNLSSLELGDSALYFCASSVDTVGELFFGEGSRLTVL.

This clone was picked up a small number of times. The V call is TRBV7-9, the J call TRBJ1-2; D unclear. Looked up from germline, CDR1 is SEHNR and CDR2 is FQNEAQ (reference sequence). The CDR3 extends over 15 amino acids. The V end was cut by 6 bases, the J end by 7 bases, with 21 bases between. The CDR3 protein is CASRHDLGGKSGYTF. For the CDR3, the DNA is TGTGCCAGCAGACACGACCTGGGAGGGAAGAGTGGCTACACCTTC.

This chain joins TRBV4-3 and TRBJ2-1; D is unresolved. The CDR3 extends over 13 amino acids. The V gene's germline CDR1 is LGHNA and CDR2 YSLEER. V was trimmed by 0 bases and J by 7 bases, leaving 7 bases between them. In DNA, the CDR3 is TGCGCCAGCAGCCAAGATGAGGTGAATGAGCAGTTCTTC. It is translated as CASSQDEVNEQFF.

The genes are TRBV30 and TRBJ1-1; 7 positions match TRBD1. CDR1 GTSNPN and CDR2 SVGIG come from the germline V gene (reference sequence). The length of the CDR3 is 15 residues. V lost 3 bases to trimming and J lost 5 bases; unmatched junction nucleotides: 12. The CDR3 DNA sequence: TGTGCCTGGAGGGACATAGGGGACAGTCAGACTGAAGCTTTCTTT. Encoded protein: CAWRDIGDSQTEAFF.

The chain uses TRBV7-2 and TRBJ1-1, with D possibly matching TRBD1 (5 bases). The V end was cut by 1 base, the J end by 11 bases, with 20 bases between. Looked up from germline, CDR1 is SGHTA and CDR2 is FQGNSA. There are 15 residues in the CDR3. The CDR3 loop is CASSLGNTGTGGAFF. The DNA for the CDR3 is TGTGCCAGCAGCTTAGGGAACACCGGGACGGGGGGGGCTTTCTTT.

The J gene is TRBJ1-2, the V gene TRBV5-1; a weak D match, TRBD1 (6 bases). The CDR3 is made up of 14 amino acids. Germline V gene data show CDR1 as SGHRS and CDR2 as YFSETQ. V lost 4 bases and J 2 bases, leaving 12 bases between the germline ends. Here the CDR3 reads CASSEGHLNYGYTF. Here the CDR3 DNA reads TGCGCCAGCAGCGAGGGACACCTCAACTATGGCTACACCTTC.

CDR3 loop: CASSRTGRENSPLHF. The CDR3 nucleotides are TGTGCCAGCAGCCGCACAGGGAGGGAGAATTCACCCCTCCACTTT. The J gene is TRBJ1-6, the V gene TRBV6-5; perhaps TRBD1 as D (6 bases). Trimming shortened V by 6 bases and J by 7 bases, and 16 bases separated the two germline ends. The V gene's germline CDR1 is MNHEY and CDR2 SVGAGI. The CDR3 is 15 residues long.

The gene calls are TRBV27 and TRBJ2-7; 8 positions match TRBD2. The V gene's germline CDR1 is MNHEY and CDR2 SMNVEV (reference sequence). The V segment lost 4 bases and the J segment 6 bases; nucleotides outside the gene matches: 8. The CDR3 is 14 residues long. CDR3 nucleotide sequence: TGTGCCAGCAGTTCGGGACTAGTCGGGAGCGAGCAGTACTTC. Amino acids: CASSSGLVGSEQYF.

The V call is TRBV4-1, the J call TRBJ1-3; D is ambiguous. The CDR3 loop spans 15 amino acids. V was shortened by 0 bases and J by 2 bases, with 8 bases between the two germline ends. CDR1 MGHRA and CDR2 YSYEKL come from the germline V gene. The chain's CDR3 is CASSQDDTPGNTIYF. Written as DNA, the CDR3 is TGCGCCAGCAGCCAAGATGACACCCCTGGAAACACCATATATTTT.

The gene calls are TRBV5-1 and TRBJ1-1; D unclear. V was cut by 4 bases and J by 0 bases, with 7 bases left in between. From germline, CDR1 is SGHRS and CDR2 YFSETQ. The CDR3 covers 13 residues. The CDR3 region is CASSEGMNTEAFF. CDR3 sequence (DNA): TGCGCCAGCAGCGAGGGAATGAACACTGAAGCTTTCTTT.

The chain recombines TRBV2 with TRBJ2-7; D may be TRBD1 (5 bases). V lost 5 bases, J lost 3 bases, and 11 bases lay in between. Germline values: CDR1 SNHLY, CDR2 FYNNEI. The CDR3 has 13 residues. The CDR3 reads CASSSQGFYEQYF. The CDR3 DNA is TGTGCCAGCAGTTCGCAGGGATTCTACGAGCAGTACTTC.

The chain couples TRBV7-2 to TRBJ1-1; 9 bases line up with TRBD1. Germline lookup yields CDR1 SGHTA and CDR2 FQGNSA. The V and J ends lost 1 base and 4 bases, in that order; junction bases with no gene match: 7. This CDR3 spans 16 amino acids. CDR3 sequence reads: CASSLVGTGFGTEAFF. CDR3 bases: TGTGCCAGCAGCTTAGTAGGGACAGGGTTTGGCACTGAAGCTTTCTTT.

The chain uses TRBV19 and TRBJ1-5; no reliable D call. Trimming cost V 4 bases and J 4 bases, with 11 bases left between them. Germline CDR1 LNHDA, CDR2 SQIVND (reference sequence). CDR3 length: 14 amino acids. CDR3 region: CASSKRDTNQPQHF. Here the CDR3 DNA reads TGTGCCAGTAGTAAGCGGGATACTAATCAGCCCCAGCATTTT.

The J gene is TRBJ2-7, the V gene TRBV4-1, with a weak D call TRBD2 (5 bases). The V gene lost 0 bases and the J gene lost 7 bases, with 16 bases spanning the gap. This CDR3 has 15 residues. Germline V gene data show CDR1 as MGHRA and CDR2 as YSYEKL. CDR3 in amino acids: CASSQDQDPRGEQYF. As DNA, the CDR3 is TGCGCCAGCAGCCAAGATCAGGACCCCCGGGGTGAGCAGTACTTC.

The chain carries TRBV27 and TRBJ2-3; 10 nucleotides agree with TRBD2. The junction had 7 bases not matched to a gene; V was cut back by 5 bases and J by 2 bases. The CDR3 spans 16 residues. Germline loops: CDR1 MNHEY, CDR2 SMNVEV (reference sequence). CDR3: CASSALAGDVTDTQYF. CDR3 nucleotides: TGTGCCAGCAGTGCCCTAGCGGGGGATGTCACAGATACGCAGTATTTT.

This clone has only a few counts. The chain is built from TRBV19 and TRBJ1-5; the D gene is possibly TRBD1 (6 bases). V lost 6 bases, J lost 11 bases, and 14 bases lay in between. The CDR3 spans 12 residues. The germline gives CDR1 LNHDA, CDR2 SQIVND (reference sequence). This CDR3 reads CASSDRPGAQHF. The CDR3 DNA follows: TGTGCCAGTAGCGACAGACCAGGGGCCCAGCATTTT.

This sequence joins TRBV28 and TRBJ1-6; D unresolved. Trimming left V 6 bases short and J 7 bases short, with 10 bases between. This CDR3 region has 13 residues. Per germline, CDR1 MDHEN and CDR2 SYDVKM. The CDR3 nucleotides are TGTGCCAGCAGAGTGAGAATGAATTCACCCCTCCACTTT. Translated: CASRVRMNSPLHF.